This TCR beta chain was documented in a study of T cells in tuberculosis. The data were produced by immunoSEQ multiplex PCR, yet TCRdb's version contains in-frame clones alone and is incomplete. This sample yields more than 35,000 clones, of which approximately 94% are seen a single time; around 10% belongs to the top ten. Unsorted cryopreserved PBMC were sequenced, averaging approximately 100,000 T cells per clinical donor. The CDR3 consists of 13 residues. Per the germline V gene, CDR1 is MNHNS and CDR2 is SASEGT. Trimming removed 7 bases from V and 7 bases from J, with 13 bases in between. The receptor was derived from a donor aged 5-35 years with latent tuberculosis or without tuberculosis infection. Some clones in this sample may be carry-over from other donors' samples. This chain connects TRBV6-1 to TRBJ2-2, with D maybe TRBD1 (6 bases). The sequenced sample was PBMCs. The CDR3 loop is CASTQQGFGELFF. CDR3 sequence (DNA): TGTGCCAGCACCCAACAGGGATTCGGGGAGCTGTTTTTT.